This T cell receptor (beta chain) was sequenced in a study of response to subunit inactivated influenza vaccine. TCRdb analysed the RT-PCR reads with MiXCR anew, one entry per CDR3 protein. This table holds around 540,000 distinct CDR3 sequences, about 11% found once. Regarding the study as a whole: Researchers suggested that each seasonal influenza vaccination recruits few new T cells.

The CDR3 is 13 amino acids. The V gene lost 3 bases and the J gene lost 2 bases, with 6 bases spanning the gap. The V gene's germline CDR1 is SGHAT and CDR2 FQNNGV. With respect to this clonotype: The antigen is not known.

The chain carries TRBV11-2 and TRBJ2-3; no clear D. The specimen comprised PBMCs from blood, sampled on the day of vaccination. The source of this sequence is a man between 45 and 60 years old who received an inactivated influenza vaccine. The CDR3 nucleotides are TGTGCCAGCAGCTTCGGATTCACAGATACGCAGTATTTT. Its translation is CASSFGFTDTQYF.